This is a list of T cell receptor beta chains from one sample in a study of cytomegalovirus exposure and HLA in healthy donors. Profiling relied on immunoSEQ multiplex PCR, and the TCRdb table lists in-frame clones only, not all of them. Its clone listing holds 150,000 or so clones. The sample was PBMCs. The receptors stem from a man aged 18 to 35 in good health and CMV-seronegative. The CDR3 runs from the conserved cysteine through the conserved F or W. D genes are given only for firm matches.

D: -; J: TRBJ2-3; V: TRBV10-3; DNA: TGTGCCATTAAGGAGGGCGGAGGACTCACAGATACGCAGTATTTT; CDR3: CAIKEGGGLTDTQYF
D: TRBD1; J: TRBJ2-7; V: TRBV29-1; DNA: TGCAGCGTTGGGGGTACAGGGGGCCACTACGAGCAGTACTTC; CDR3: CSVGGTGGHYEQYF
D: -; J: TRBJ1-2; V: TRBV7-8; DNA: TGTGCCAGCAGCTCAAGGACTGCAGACTATGGCTACACCTTC; CDR3: CASSSRTADYGYTF
D: TRBD2; J: TRBJ2-7; V: TRBV20-1; DNA: TGCAGTGCTGCGTGGGAGGGGAAGCAGTACTTC; CDR3: CSAAWEGKQYF
D: TRBD1; J: TRBJ2-7; V: TRBV13; DNA: TGTGCCAGCAGTCCGGGACAGGGTGGCTACGAGCAGTACTTC; CDR3: CASSPGQGGYEQYF
D: TRBD1; J: TRBJ1-1; V: TRBV18; DNA: TGTGCCAGCGAACAACAGGGGACTGAAGCTTTCTTT; CDR3: CASEQQGTEAFF
D: -; J: TRBJ2-3; V: TRBV29-1; DNA: TGCAGCGTTGTAAAGTGGCGGGAGTTGAGTAGGAGGGGGGCAAGCACAGATACGCAGTATTTT; CDR3: CSVVKWRELSRRGASTDTQYF
D: -; J: TRBJ2-1; V: TRBV7-9; DNA: TGTGCCAGCAGCTTAGCCGACAACAATGAGCAGTTCTTC; CDR3: CASSLADNNEQFF
D: TRBD2; J: TRBJ2-3; V: TRBV6-5; DNA: TGTGCCAGCAGTTACACTAGCGGGAGTGGCACAGATACGCAGTATTTT; CDR3: CASSYTSGSGTDTQYF
D: -; J: TRBJ2-7; V: TRBV30; DNA: TGTGCCTGGAGCACAGGCCGTACTGCCAGAACCTACGAGCAGTACTTC; CDR3: CAWSTGRTARTYEQYF
D: TRBD2; J: TRBJ2-7; V: TRBV6-1; DNA: TGTGCCAGCAGTGAAACCGGACTAGGTCCTTTCGAGCAGTACTTC; CDR3: CASSETGLGPFEQYF
D: -; J: TRBJ1-4; V: TRBV4-3; DNA: TGCGCCAGCAACCAAGATCGCAGGGTGTCCAATGAAAAACTGTTTTTT; CDR3: CASNQDRRVSNEKLFF
D: TRBD2; J: TRBJ2-1; V: TRBV7-2; DNA: TGTGCCAGCAGCATCACTAGCGGGGGATACTACAATGAGCAGTTCTTC; CDR3: CASSITSGGYYNEQFF
D: -; J: TRBJ2-7; V: TRBV10-3; DNA: TGTGCCAGTAACCCGGAGGGTATGGTCCACGAGCAGTACTTC; CDR3: CASNPEGMVHEQYF
D: -; J: TRBJ2-5; V: TRBV25-1; DNA: TGTGCCAGCGGGGCGGGGAGGGAGACCCAGTACTTC; CDR3: CASGAGRETQYF
D: -; J: TRBJ1-1; V: TRBV25-1; DNA: TGTGCCAGCAGTGAATATAAGGGCGGGCGAGCTGAGGCTTTCTTT; CDR3: CASSEYKGGRAEAFF
D: -; J: TRBJ1-3; V: TRBV11-3; DNA: TGTGCCAGCAGCGCACAGTTCTCTGGAAACACCATATATTTT; CDR3: CASSAQFSGNTIYF
D: -; J: TRBJ2-5; V: TRBV9; DNA: TGTGCCAGCAGCCTACAGGTCCAAGAGACCCAGTACTTC; CDR3: CASSLQVQETQYF
D: TRBD1; J: TRBJ2-2; V: TRBV19; DNA: TGTGCCAGTAGTATTACGACAGGGGCAGGGGTCGGGGAGCTGTTTTTT; CDR3: CASSITTGAGVGELFF
D: -; J: TRBJ1-5; V: TRBV21-1; DNA: TGTGCCAGCAGCCGACAGGGGGCGGTTCAGCCCCAGCATTTT; CDR3: CASSRQGAVQPQHF
D: TRBD1; J: TRBJ1-4; V: TRBV29-1; DNA: TGCAGCGTACCGACAGGGGGAGATGACAAACTGTTTTTT; CDR3: CSVPTGGDDKLFF
D: TRBD2; J: TRBJ2-1; V: TRBV18; DNA: TGTGCCAGCTCGCTGGGGAGCGGGGGAGGCAATGAGCAGTTCTTC; CDR3: CASSLGSGGGNEQFF
D: TRBD1; J: TRBJ1-5; V: TRBV7-9; DNA: TGTGCCAGCAGCTTAGGGGACAGGGGTGGCAATCAGCCCCAGCATTTT; CDR3: CASSLGDRGGNQPQHF
D: -; J: TRBJ2-7; V: TRBV7-2; DNA: TGTGCCAGCAGCTTAGTGACCGGGGTATACCTCGAGCAGTACTTC; CDR3: CASSLVTGVYLEQYF
D: -; J: TRBJ2-7; V: TRBV5-1; DNA: TGCGCCAGCAGCTTGGGTTCGGTATCCTACGAGCAGTACTTC; CDR3: CASSLGSVSYEQYF
D: -; J: TRBJ2-2; V: TRBV5-6; DNA: TGTGCCAGCAGCTTGGTTACGCGGGACACCGGGGAGCTGTTTTTT; CDR3: CASSLVTRDTGELFF
D: TRBD2; J: TRBJ2-1; V: TRBV7-8; DNA: TGTGCCAGCAGCTCAGCGGGTAGCCGCGGGAGCTCCGGACTACTATACAATGAGCAGTTCTTC; CDR3: CASSSAGSRGSSGLLYNEQFF
D: -; J: TRBJ2-6; V: TRBV9; DNA: TGTGCCAGCAGCCACGGCGACAGTTCCTCTGGGGCCAACGTCCTGACTTTC; CDR3: CASSHGDSSSGANVLTF
D: -; J: TRBJ1-5; V: TRBV5-4; DNA: TGTGCCAGCAGCTTTGGTGGGGCTCATCAGCCCCAGCATTTT; CDR3: CASSFGGAHQPQHF
D: TRBD2; J: TRBJ2-1; V: TRBV19; DNA: TGTGCCAGTAGCGGGGGGGCGTCCTACAATGAGCAGTTCTTC; CDR3: CASSGGASYNEQFF
D: TRBD1; J: TRBJ1-6; V: TRBV6-4; DNA: TGTGCCAGCAGTGCGGGACAGATTAATTCACCCCTCCACTTT; CDR3: CASSAGQINSPLHF
D: -; J: TRBJ2-5; V: TRBV2; DNA: TGTGCCAGCAGCGCGCGGGGGCTGGAGACCCAGTACTTC; CDR3: CASSARGLETQYF
D: TRBD2; J: TRBJ2-7; V: TRBV10-3; DNA: TGTGCCATCAGTGATCTAGCGGGGGGGAGGTCTACCTCCTACGAGCAGTACTTC; CDR3: CAISDLAGGRSTSYEQYF
D: -; J: TRBJ2-7; V: TRBV27; DNA: TGTGCCAGCAGTTGGTCTGGGCAGGGGGAGCAGTACTTC; CDR3: CASSWSGQGEQYF
D: TRBD2; J: TRBJ2-7; V: TRBV11-3; DNA: TGTGCCAGCAGCTTGGGACGGGGGGCCTACGAGCAGTACTTC; CDR3: CASSLGRGAYEQYF
D: TRBD2; J: TRBJ2-1; V: TRBV6-5; DNA: TGTGCCAGCAGCCTGATAGCGGGACGACACAATGAGCAGTTCTTC; CDR3: CASSLIAGRHNEQFF
D: -; J: TRBJ1-3; V: TRBV10-3; DNA: TGTGCCATCAGTACACAGGGACGGAACACCATATATTTT; CDR3: CAISTQGRNTIYF
D: -; J: TRBJ2-3; V: TRBV7-2; DNA: TGTGCCAGCAGCTATCCGAAAATCGGGACATCCTTTATTTATACGCAGTATTTT; CDR3: CASSYPKIGTSFIYTQYF
D: TRBD2; J: TRBJ2-2; V: TRBV27; DNA: TGTGCCAGCTCAACTAGCGGGAGGGTCCCCGGGGAGCTGTTTTTT; CDR3: CASSTSGRVPGELFF
D: TRBD1; J: TRBJ1-2; V: TRBV11-1; DNA: TGTGCCAGCAGCGACAGGGGGAGGGAAGGCTACACCTTC; CDR3: CASSDRGREGYTF
D: -; J: TRBJ1-5; V: TRBV5-4; DNA: TGTGCCAGCAGCTTTGAGGGGGACCCGCAGCCCCAGCATTTT; CDR3: CASSFEGDPQPQHF
D: -; J: TRBJ2-2; V: TRBV5-4; DNA: TGTGCCAGCGGAGGGTCGACCGGGGAGCTGTTTTTT; CDR3: CASGGSTGELFF